Detailed here is one T cell receptor (beta chain). The antigen is unknown. This entry is derived from a study of T cells expressing NK-cell markers. The overall study: The authors sequenced eight donors, of whom seven were HCMV-seropositive and one was seronegative.

Points from the study as a whole: The contribution of dominant NKG2C+ clonotypes to CD8+ T cells in roughly six donors was about 1.0-7.0%.

TCRdb re-called the 5' RACE reads; one entry per CDR3 protein, DNA not given. The sample data list 150,000 or so distinct CDR3 sequences. The length of the CDR3 is 13 residues. The germline V gene encodes CDR1 ENHRY and CDR2 SYGVKD. The V gene is TRBV10-3, the J gene TRBJ1-2. Material for sequencing was blood T cells: a sorted CD56 or NKG2C T cell subset, CD4+ or CD8+ T cells, or bulk PBMC T cells (not recorded which). The source is a woman between 18 and 70 years old in good health. The chain's CDR3 is CAISGTGPSGYTF.